This T cell receptor beta chain is drawn from a study of T cell changes during pregnancy in multiple sclerosis. Germline CDR1 reads SQVTM; CDR2 reads ANQGSEA. The CDR3 consists of 12 residues. V lost 6 bases and J lost 1; bases outside the gene matches: 3. Measured with immunoSEQ multiplex PCR; TCRdb has only the in-frame clones, and not every one. This sample has 35,000 or so clones, with about 90% found just once. This specimen was CD4+ T cells from peripheral blood mononuclear cells, taken after pregnancy. The chain recombines TRBV29-1 with TRBJ2-7, with TRBD1 matching 7 bases. This clonotype was sampled from a female donor with multiple sclerosis, enrolled in a pregnancy study. The DNA of the CDR3 is TGCAGCGTGACAGGGATTTCCTACGAGCAGTACTTC. This gives the protein CSVTGISYEQYF.